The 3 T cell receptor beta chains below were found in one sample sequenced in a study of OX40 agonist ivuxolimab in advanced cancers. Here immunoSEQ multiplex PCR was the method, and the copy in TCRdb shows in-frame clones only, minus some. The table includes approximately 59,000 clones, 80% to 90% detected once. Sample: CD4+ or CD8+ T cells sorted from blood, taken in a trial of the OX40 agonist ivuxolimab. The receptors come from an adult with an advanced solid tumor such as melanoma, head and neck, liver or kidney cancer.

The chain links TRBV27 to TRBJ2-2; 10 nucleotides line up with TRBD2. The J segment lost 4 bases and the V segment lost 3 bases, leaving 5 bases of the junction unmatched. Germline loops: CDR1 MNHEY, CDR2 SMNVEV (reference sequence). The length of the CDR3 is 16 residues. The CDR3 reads CASSFDLAGATGELFF. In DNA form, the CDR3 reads TGTGCCAGCAGTTTCGATCTAGCGGGGGCCACCGGGGAGCTGTTTTTT.

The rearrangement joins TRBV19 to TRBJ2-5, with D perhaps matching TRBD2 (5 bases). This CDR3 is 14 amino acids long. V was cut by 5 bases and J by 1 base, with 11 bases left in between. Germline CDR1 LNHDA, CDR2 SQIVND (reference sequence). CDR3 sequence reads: CASSLTGFQETQYF. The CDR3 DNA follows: TGTGCCAGTAGTCTAACGGGATTCCAAGAGACCCAGTACTTC.

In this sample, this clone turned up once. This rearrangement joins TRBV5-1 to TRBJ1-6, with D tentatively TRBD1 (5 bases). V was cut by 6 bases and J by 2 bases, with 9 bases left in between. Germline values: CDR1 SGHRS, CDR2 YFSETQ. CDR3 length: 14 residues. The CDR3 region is CASMGETYNSPLHF. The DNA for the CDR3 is TGCGCCAGCATGGGGGAGACCTATAATTCACCCCTCCACTTT.